These T cell receptor beta chains were read from a single sample in a study of cytomegalovirus exposure and HLA in healthy donors. The data were produced by immunoSEQ multiplex PCR, yet TCRdb's version contains in-frame clones alone and is incomplete. The table records 150,000 to 200,000 clones, more than 60% of them present only once. The sequencing input was PBMCs. The receptors were gathered from a woman in her 30s in good health and CMV-seropositive. CDR3s leave out the opening cysteine and the closing phenylalanine or tryptophan. The D gene is left open where the match is weak.

D gene,V gene,CDR3 protein
TRBD2,TRBV2,ASSGGTSGSWEQF
NA,TRBV9,ASSVVGGSTDTQY
TRBD1,TRBV5-1,ASGGQGGSGANVLT
TRBD1,TRBV6-6,ASIDGQGTYNEQF
NA,TRBV28,ASSLSSAGSTEAF
TRBD1,TRBV28,ASSFGTGGRSNQPQH
TRBD2,TRBV2,AIRIAGAYNEQF
NA,TRBV5-1,ATQQGPNYGYT
TRBD1,TRBV5-1,ASSPTGFTGELF
TRBD1,TRBV28,ASWAGGSYEQY
NA,TRBV2,ATILEGAGISEAF
TRBD2,TRBV11-3,ASSLAGETQY
NA,TRBV30,ACSSREGNSPLH
TRBD1,TRBV7-9,ASSLGWGQYEAF
TRBD1,TRBV18,ASSPRTGGNTEAF
TRBD1,TRBV5-8,ASSLGQGDGYT
TRBD2,TRBV6-5,ASSLSGNNEQF
TRBD2,TRBV27,ASSRGGLPYEQY
NA,TRBV4-2,ASSQEGGGAYQPQH
TRBD1,TRBV30,AWSVPSDRVNQPQH
TRBD1,TRBV28,ASSNPGQGLRGTEAF
NA,TRBV19,ASSIHETQQF
NA,TRBV27,ASSSRTANTGELF
NA,TRBV2,ASSTGINEQF
NA,TRBV4-1,ASSQAVSVTSYEQY
TRBD2,TRBV10-3,AISDSNGARLAGGNEQF
TRBD1,TRBV30,AWKERTGVLRNYGYT
TRBD2,TRBV11-2,ASSLIAGGPRVEQF
TRBD1,TRBV2,ASSTGGRELF
TRBD2,TRBV15,ATSRGLAVAYNEQF
TRBD1,TRBV7-8,ASSRTGGSSYEQY
TRBD2,TRBV9,ASSPDEGRVIPGELF
NA,TRBV4-2,ASSQVMSRTTTDTQY
TRBD2,TRBV7-3,ASSLRLAENNEQF
NA,TRBV30,ACPGRANVLT
TRBD2,TRBV5-4,ASSSGLVDNEQY
NA,TRBV27,ASSFLTGDGYT
TRBD1,TRBV28,ASSSTGFPQETQY
TRBD1,TRBV18,ASSPNLGQGNNEQF
NA,TRBV27,ASSFSGELF
NA,TRBV10-1,ASSESPGVAGGYT
NA,TRBV7-8,ASSSNGFRDNSPLH
NA,TRBV6-6,ASSSQGGQETQY
TRBD1,TRBV5-1,ASRTGAATEAF
TRBD1,TRBV15,ATSKTRQGIGYT
TRBD1,TRBV28,ASSLQGGYGYT